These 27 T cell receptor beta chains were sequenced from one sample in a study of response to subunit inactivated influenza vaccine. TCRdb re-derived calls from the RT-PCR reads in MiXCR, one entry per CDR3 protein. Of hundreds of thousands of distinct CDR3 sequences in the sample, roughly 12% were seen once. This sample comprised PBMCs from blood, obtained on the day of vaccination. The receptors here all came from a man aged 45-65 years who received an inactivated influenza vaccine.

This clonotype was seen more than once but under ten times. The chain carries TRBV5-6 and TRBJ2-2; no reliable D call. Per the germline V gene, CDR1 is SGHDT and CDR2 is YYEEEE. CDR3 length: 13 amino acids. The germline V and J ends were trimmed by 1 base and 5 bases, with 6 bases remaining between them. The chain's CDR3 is CASSLTVTGELFF. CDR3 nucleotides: TGTGCCAGCAGCTTGACAGTTACCGGGGAGCTGTTTTTT.

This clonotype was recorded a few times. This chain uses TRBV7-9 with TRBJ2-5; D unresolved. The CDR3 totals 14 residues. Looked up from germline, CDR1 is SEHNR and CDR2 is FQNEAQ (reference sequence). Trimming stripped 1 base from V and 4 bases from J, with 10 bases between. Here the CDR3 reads CASSLDRTVETQYF. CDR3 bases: TGTGCCAGCAGCTTAGATCGGACGGTAGAGACCCAGTACTTC.

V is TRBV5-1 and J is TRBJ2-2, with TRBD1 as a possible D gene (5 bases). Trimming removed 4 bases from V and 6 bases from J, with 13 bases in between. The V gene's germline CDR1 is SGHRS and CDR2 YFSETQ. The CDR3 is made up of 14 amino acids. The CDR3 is CASSTDRGAGELFF. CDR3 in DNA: TGCGCCAGCAGCACCGACAGAGGCGCCGGGGAGCTGTTTTTT.

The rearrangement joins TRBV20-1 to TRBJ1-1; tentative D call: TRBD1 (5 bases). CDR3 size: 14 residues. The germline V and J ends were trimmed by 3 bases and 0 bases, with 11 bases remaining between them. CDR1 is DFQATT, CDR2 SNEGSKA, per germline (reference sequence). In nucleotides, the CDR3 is TGCAGTGCTAGTAGACAGACCATGAACACTGAAGCTTTCTTT. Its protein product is CSASRQTMNTEAFF.

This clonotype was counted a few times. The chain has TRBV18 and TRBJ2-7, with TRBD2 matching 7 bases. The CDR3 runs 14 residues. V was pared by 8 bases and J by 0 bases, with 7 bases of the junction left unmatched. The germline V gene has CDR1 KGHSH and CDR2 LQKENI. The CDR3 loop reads CASQTSASSYEQYF. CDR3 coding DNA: TGTGCCAGCCAAACTAGCGCCAGCTCCTACGAGCAGTACTTC.

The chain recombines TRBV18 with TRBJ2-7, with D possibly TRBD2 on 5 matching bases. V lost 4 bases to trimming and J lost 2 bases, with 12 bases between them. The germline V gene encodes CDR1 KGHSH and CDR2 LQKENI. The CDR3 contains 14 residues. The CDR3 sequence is CASSRGSGAYEQYF. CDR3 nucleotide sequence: TGTGCCAGCTCACGAGGTTCCGGGGCCTACGAGCAGTACTTC.

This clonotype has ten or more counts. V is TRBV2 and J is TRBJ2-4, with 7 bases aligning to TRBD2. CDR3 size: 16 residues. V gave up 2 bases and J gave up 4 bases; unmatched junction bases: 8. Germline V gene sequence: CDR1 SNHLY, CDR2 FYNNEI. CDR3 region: CASSESWLAEKNIQYF. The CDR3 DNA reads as TGTGCCAGCAGTGAATCTTGGCTAGCGGAAAAAAACATTCAGTACTTC. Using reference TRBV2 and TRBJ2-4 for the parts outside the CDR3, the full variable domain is EPEVTQTPSHQVTQMGQEVILRCVPISNHLYFYWYRQILGQKVEFLVSFYNNEISEKSEIFDDQFSVERPDGSNFTLKIRSTKLEDSAMYFCASSESWLAEKNIQYFGAGTRLSVL.

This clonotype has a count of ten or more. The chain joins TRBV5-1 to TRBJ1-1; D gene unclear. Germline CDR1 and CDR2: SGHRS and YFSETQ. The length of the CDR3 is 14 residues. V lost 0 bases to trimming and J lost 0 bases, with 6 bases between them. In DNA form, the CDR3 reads TGCGCCAGCAGCTTGGTGGGCCTGAACACTGAAGCTTTCTTT. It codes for CASSLVGLNTEAFF.

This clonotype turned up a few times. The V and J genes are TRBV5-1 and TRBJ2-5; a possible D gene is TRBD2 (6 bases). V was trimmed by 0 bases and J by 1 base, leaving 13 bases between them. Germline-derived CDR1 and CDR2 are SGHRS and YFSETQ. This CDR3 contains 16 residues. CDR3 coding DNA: TGCGCCAGCAGCTTGGCCGGGGGTGGAACCCAAGAGACCCAGTACTTC. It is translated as CASSLAGGGTQETQYF.

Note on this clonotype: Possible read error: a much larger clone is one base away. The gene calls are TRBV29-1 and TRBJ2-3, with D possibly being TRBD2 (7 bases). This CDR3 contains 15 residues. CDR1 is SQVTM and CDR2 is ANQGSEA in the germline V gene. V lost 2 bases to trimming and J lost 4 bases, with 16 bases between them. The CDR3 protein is CSVETVGGPADTQYF. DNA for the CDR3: TGCAGCGTTGAAACGGTGGGGGGGCCAGCAGATACGCAGTATTTT.

CDR3 residues: CASSYQGAKEQYF. In nucleotides, the CDR3 is TGTGCCAGCAGTTATCAGGGGGCGAAGGAGCAGTACTTC. This rearrangement joins TRBV6-2 or TRBV6-3 to TRBJ2-7, with 8 bases that match TRBD1. This CDR3 spans 13 amino acids. Germline CDR1 and CDR2: MNHEY and SVGEGT. V lost 3 bases to trimming and J lost 7 bases; unmatched junction nucleotides: 5.

CDR3 residues: CATSIQGGNYGYTF. The CDR3 region has the DNA TGTGCCACCAGCATCCAGGGGGGGAACTATGGCTACACCTTC. J is TRBJ1-2 and V is TRBV15; TRBD1 matches at 7 bases. The CDR3 has 14 residues. Germline CDR1 reads LNHNV; CDR2 reads YYDKDF (reference sequence). With V trimmed by 4 bases and J by 2 bases, 4 bases remained unmatched.

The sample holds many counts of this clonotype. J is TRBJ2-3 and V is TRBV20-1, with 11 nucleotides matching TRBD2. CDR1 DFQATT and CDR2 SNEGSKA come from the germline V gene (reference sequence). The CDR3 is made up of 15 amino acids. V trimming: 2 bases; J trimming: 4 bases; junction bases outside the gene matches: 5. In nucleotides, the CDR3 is TGCAGTGCTAGAACTAGCGGGAGTTATTCAGATACGCAGTATTTT. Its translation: CSARTSGSYSDTQYF.

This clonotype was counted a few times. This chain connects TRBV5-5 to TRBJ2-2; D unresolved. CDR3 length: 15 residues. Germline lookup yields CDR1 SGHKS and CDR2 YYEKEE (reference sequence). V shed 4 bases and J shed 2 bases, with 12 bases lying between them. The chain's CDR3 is CASSPVIGNTGELFF. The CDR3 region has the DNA TGTGCCAGCAGCCCCGTTATTGGAAACACCGGGGAGCTGTTTTTT.

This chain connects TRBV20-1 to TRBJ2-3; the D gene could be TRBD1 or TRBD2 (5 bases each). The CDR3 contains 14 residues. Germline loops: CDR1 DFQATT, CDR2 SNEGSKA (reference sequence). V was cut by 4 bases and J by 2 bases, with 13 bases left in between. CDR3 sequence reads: CSAKGRRATDTQYF. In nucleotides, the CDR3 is TGCAGTGCTAAGGGACGCAGAGCCACAGATACGCAGTATTTT.

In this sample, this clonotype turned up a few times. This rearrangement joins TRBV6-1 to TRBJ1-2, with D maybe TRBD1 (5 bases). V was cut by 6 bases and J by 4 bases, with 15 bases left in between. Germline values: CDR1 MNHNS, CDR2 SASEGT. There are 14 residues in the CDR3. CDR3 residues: CASSQDSLAYGYTF. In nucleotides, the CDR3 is TGTGCCAGCAGCCAAGACAGTCTGGCCTATGGCTACACCTTC.

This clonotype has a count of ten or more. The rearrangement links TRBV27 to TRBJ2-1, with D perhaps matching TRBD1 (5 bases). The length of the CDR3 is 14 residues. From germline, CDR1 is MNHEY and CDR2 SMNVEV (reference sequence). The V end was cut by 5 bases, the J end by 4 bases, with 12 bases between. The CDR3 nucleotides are TGTGCCAGCAGTGGCCAGGGTCGTTACAATGAGCAGTTCTTC. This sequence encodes CASSGQGRYNEQFF.

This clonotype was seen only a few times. The CDR3 DNA reads TGCAGCGTTGGAAGTGTGGCAGGGAGGGATGGCTACACCTTC. Amino acid sequence: CSVGSVAGRDGYTF. The rearrangement joins TRBV29-1 to TRBJ1-2; TRBD1 might be the D (5 bases). V dropped 4 bases and J dropped 6 bases, with 18 bases sitting between them. The length of the CDR3 is 14 residues. From germline, CDR1 is SQVTM and CDR2 ANQGSEA.

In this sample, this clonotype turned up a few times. The CDR3 protein is CASSLQGGSNQPQHF. The CDR3 DNA follows: TGTGCCAGCAGTTTACAGGGGGGAAGCAATCAGCCCCAGCATTTT. This chain uses TRBV12-3 or TRBV12-4 with TRBJ1-5; 7 bases match TRBD1. V was pared by 2 bases and J by 1 base, with 2 bases of the junction left unmatched. The CDR3 covers 15 residues.

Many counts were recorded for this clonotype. The CDR3: CASSSDGSYEQYF. The CDR3 region has the DNA TGTGCCAGCAGCTCGGACGGATCCTACGAGCAGTACTTC. V is TRBV12-3 or TRBV12-4 and J is TRBJ2-7; D is ambiguous. CDR3 length equals 13 residues. V dropped 6 bases and J dropped 1 base, with 10 bases sitting between them.

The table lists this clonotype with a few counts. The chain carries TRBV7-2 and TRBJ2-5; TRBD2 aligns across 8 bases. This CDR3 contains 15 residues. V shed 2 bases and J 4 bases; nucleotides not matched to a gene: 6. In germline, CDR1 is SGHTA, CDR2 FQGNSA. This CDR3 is CASSLLGLAGETQYF. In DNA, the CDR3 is TGTGCCAGCAGCTTATTAGGACTAGCAGGAGAGACCCAGTACTTC.

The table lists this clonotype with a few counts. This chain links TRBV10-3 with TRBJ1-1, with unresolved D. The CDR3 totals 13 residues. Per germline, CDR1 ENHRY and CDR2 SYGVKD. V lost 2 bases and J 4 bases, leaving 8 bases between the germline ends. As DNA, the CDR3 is TGTGCCATCAGTGAGAAGGGCAGCACTGAAGCTTTCTTT. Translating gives CAISEKGSTEAFF.

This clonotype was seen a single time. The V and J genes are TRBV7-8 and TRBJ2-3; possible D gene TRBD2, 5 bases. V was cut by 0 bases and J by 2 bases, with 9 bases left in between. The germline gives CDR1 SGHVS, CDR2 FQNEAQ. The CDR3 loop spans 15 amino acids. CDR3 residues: CASSLANGVTDTQYF. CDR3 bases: TGTGCCAGCAGCTTAGCTAACGGGGTCACAGATACGCAGTATTTT.

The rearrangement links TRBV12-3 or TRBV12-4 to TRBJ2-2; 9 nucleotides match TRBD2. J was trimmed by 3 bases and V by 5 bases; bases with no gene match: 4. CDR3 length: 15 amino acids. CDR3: CASSRLAAYTGELFF. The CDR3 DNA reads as TGTGCCAGCAGTCGACTAGCGGCTTACACCGGGGAGCTGTTTTTT.

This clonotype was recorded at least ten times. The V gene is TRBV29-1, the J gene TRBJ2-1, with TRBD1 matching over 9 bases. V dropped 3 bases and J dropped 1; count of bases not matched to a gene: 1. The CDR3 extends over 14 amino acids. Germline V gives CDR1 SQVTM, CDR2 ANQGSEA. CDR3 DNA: TGCAGCGTTGAGACAGGGGGGTCCTACAATGAGCAGTTCTTC. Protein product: CSVETGGSYNEQFF.

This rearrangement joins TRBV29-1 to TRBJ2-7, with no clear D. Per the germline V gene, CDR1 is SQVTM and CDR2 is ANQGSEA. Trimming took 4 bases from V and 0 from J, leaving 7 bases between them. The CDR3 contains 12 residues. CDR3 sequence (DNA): TGCAGCGTTGCTGGACCCTCCTACGAGCAGTACTTC. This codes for CSVAGPSYEQYF.

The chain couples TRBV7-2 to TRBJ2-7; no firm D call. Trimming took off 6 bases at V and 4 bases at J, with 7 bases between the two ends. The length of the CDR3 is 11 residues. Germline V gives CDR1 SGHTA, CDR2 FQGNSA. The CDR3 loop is CASRRWYEQYF. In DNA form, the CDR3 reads TGTGCCAGCAGGCGTTGGTACGAGCAGTACTTC.